These 25 T cell receptor beta chains share one sample of origin, sequenced in a study of shared T cell receptors in the human thymus. The method was immunoSEQ multiplex PCR; TCRdb's version includes in-frame clones alone and lacks a portion of them. Among approximately 760,000 clones listed, over 75% were seen once. In addition, the sample was reused for a study of human thymus T cells.

Sample: thymocytes. Receptors originate from a girl less than two years old with a congenital heart defect.

The chain couples TRBV18 to TRBJ1-1; perhaps TRBD1 as D (5 bases). The CDR3 covers 14 residues. Trimming took off 4 bases at V and 0 bases at J, with 9 bases between the two ends. The germline V gene encodes CDR1 KGHSH and CDR2 LQKENI. The CDR3 DNA reads TGTGCCAGCTCACACCGACAGATGAACACTGAAGCTTTCTTT. This sequence encodes CASSHRQMNTEAFF.

V gene TRBV7-2 combines with J gene TRBJ2-7; 12 bases agree with TRBD2. V shed 4 bases, J shed 5 bases, and the junction held 9 bases outside the gene matches. In germline, CDR1 is SGHTA, CDR2 FQGNSA. The CDR3 covers 16 residues. DNA of the CDR3: TGTGCCAGCAGCTCCGCTAGCGGGGGGGCCCCCGACGAGCAGTACTTC. Translated: CASSSASGGAPDEQYF.

The V and J genes are TRBV2 and TRBJ2-1; D possibly corresponds to TRBD1 (5 bases). Trimming took off 6 bases at V and 0 bases at J, with 36 bases between the two ends. CDR1 and CDR2 from the germline V gene are SNHLY and FYNNEI. This CDR3 spans 23 amino acids. DNA of the CDR3: TGTGCCAGCAGCACGAAGATTTTAAAAAGACAGAGGTCCGACCCGAGCTCCTACAATGAGCAGTTCTTC. Amino acid sequence: CASSTKILKRQRSDPSSYNEQFF. Full variable domain (outside the CDR3, taken from reference TRBV2 and TRBJ2-1): EPEVTQTPSHQVTQMGQEVILRCVPISNHLYFYWYRQILGQKVEFLVSFYNNEISEKSEIFDDQFSVERPDGSNFTLKIRSTKLEDSAMYFCASSTKILKRQRSDPSSYNEQFFGPGTRLTVL.

The chain is built from TRBV9 and TRBJ2-5; 11 bases agree with TRBD2. Germline loops: CDR1 SGDLS, CDR2 YYNGEE. J lost 5 bases, V lost 0 bases, and 3 bases had no gene match. This CDR3 has 15 amino acids. The CDR3 here is CASSVVAGGRETQYF. For the CDR3, the DNA is TGTGCCAGCAGCGTAGTAGCGGGGGGGCGCGAGACCCAGTACTTC.

The V gene is TRBV6-1, the J gene TRBJ1-1; 9 positions match TRBD1. The CDR3 totals 14 residues. CDR1 is MNHNS and CDR2 is SASEGT in the germline V gene. Trimming took 1 base from V and 6 from J; bases not matched to a gene: 3. The CDR3 protein is CASSEVGQGAEAFF. DNA for the CDR3: TGTGCCAGCAGTGAAGTGGGACAGGGCGCTGAAGCTTTCTTT.

This clone was picked up one time. The chain links TRBV28 to TRBJ1-5; 7 bases agree with TRBD1. V lost 6 bases, J lost 1 base, and 21 bases stayed unmatched. Germline lookup yields CDR1 MDHEN and CDR2 SYDVKM. There are 20 residues in the CDR3. The CDR3 protein is CASRTNRGVRRTESNQPQHF. The CDR3 DNA follows: TGTGCCAGCAGGACCAACAGGGGAGTACGGAGAACGGAGAGCAATCAGCCCCAGCATTTT.

V is TRBV11-2 and J is TRBJ1-6, with 8 positions matching TRBD1. The V gene's germline CDR1 is SGHAT and CDR2 FQNNGV. J gave up 3 bases and V 5 bases, and 3 bases lay outside the gene matches. The CDR3 is made up of 15 amino acids. CDR3 protein: CASSPTGVYNSPLHF. The CDR3 region has the DNA TGTGCCAGCAGCCCGACAGGGGTCTATAATTCACCCCTCCACTTT. The full variable domain, rest sourced from reference TRBV11-2 and TRBJ1-6, is EAGVAQSPRYKIIEKRQSVAFWCNPISGHATLYWYQQILGQGPKLLIQFQNNGVVDDSQLPKDRFSAERLKGVDSTLKIQPAKLEDSAVYLCASSPTGVYNSPLHFGNGTRLTVT.

This clone was counted between two and nine times. The CDR3 sequence is CASSQDRAQETQYF. Here the CDR3 DNA reads TGCGCCAGCAGCCAAGACAGGGCCCAAGAGACCCAGTACTTC. The chain uses TRBV4-3 and TRBJ2-5; weak D call: TRBD1 (5 bases). V lost 0 bases to trimming and J lost 1 base, with 6 bases between them. Germline V gene lookup returns CDR1 LGHNA and CDR2 YSLEER. The CDR3 covers 14 residues.

The rearrangement joins TRBV5-1 to TRBJ2-3; 9 bases fit TRBD2. CDR1 and CDR2 from the germline V gene are SGHRS and YFSETQ. With V trimmed by 0 bases and J by 1 base, 12 bases remained unmatched. The CDR3 is made up of 19 amino acids. CDR3 region: CASSLGPTERGVRTDTQYF. DNA for the CDR3: TGCGCCAGCAGCTTGGGACCCACAGAGCGGGGGGTCCGCACAGATACGCAGTATTTT.

The J gene is TRBJ2-7, the V gene TRBV28; D may be TRBD2 (5 bases). Trimming removed 4 bases from V and 2 bases from J, with 12 bases in between. The germline gives CDR1 MDHEN, CDR2 SYDVKM. The CDR3 has 14 residues. Here the CDR3 DNA reads TGTGCCAGCAGTTACCCCGGACTGACCTACGAGCAGTACTTC. Protein: CASSYPGLTYEQYF.

The chain carries TRBV4-1 and TRBJ1-2, with 9 bases aligning to TRBD1. This CDR3 spans 16 amino acids. Trimming removed 3 bases from V and 3 bases from J; junction bases left unmatched: 8. Germline values: CDR1 MGHRA, CDR2 YSYEKL. CDR3 sequence reads: CASSQVPGQGDYGYTF. The CDR3 DNA follows: TGCGCCAGCAGCCAGGTCCCGGGACAGGGAGACTATGGCTACACCTTC.

The chain carries TRBV7-8 and TRBJ2-5, with 10 bases that match TRBD1. This CDR3 contains 17 residues. Germline values: CDR1 SGHVS, CDR2 FQNEAQ. Trimming removed 4 bases from V and 5 bases from J; junction bases left unmatched: 13. The DNA of the CDR3 is TGTGCCAGCAGCTGCGGGACAGGGGAAACCGGGGGGGAGACCCAGTACTTC. The encoded protein is CASSCGTGETGGETQYF.

Turning to this clone: The same CDR3 arises from other DNA sequences in this sample as well. The rearrangement uses TRBV7-3 and TRBJ2-3; D is perhaps TRBD2 (6 bases). In germline, CDR1 is SGHTA, CDR2 FQGTGA. CDR3 length: 15 residues. V was pared by 2 bases and J by 1 base, with 10 bases between. CDR3: CASSLSTGGTDTQYF. CDR3 in DNA: TGTGCCAGCAGCTTATCAACGGGAGGCACAGATACGCAGTATTTT.

This sequence joins TRBV19 and TRBJ1-1, with 8 bases matching TRBD1. Losses at the gene ends were 3 bases for V and 2 bases for J; bases not matched to a gene: 11. This CDR3 has 17 amino acids. Germline V gene lookup returns CDR1 LNHDA and CDR2 SQIVND (reference sequence). The CDR3 nucleotides are TGTGCCAGTAGTATCCGTTTAGGACAGGGCAGAAACACTGAAGCTTTCTTT. This sequence encodes CASSIRLGQGRNTEAFF.

The chain carries TRBV27 and TRBJ1-4; perhaps TRBD1 as D (5 bases). The CDR3 consists of 18 residues. CDR1 MNHEY and CDR2 SMNVEV come from the germline V gene (reference sequence). V was pared by 2 bases and J by 1 base, with 17 bases between. For the CDR3, the DNA is TGTGCCAGCAGTTTACGGGCGGGGGACCCCCGAACTAATGAAAAACTGTTTTTT. Its protein product is CASSLRAGDPRTNEKLFF.

The rearrangement uses TRBV4-1 and TRBJ2-7; a weak D match, TRBD2 (5 bases). V was pared by 5 bases and J by 5 bases, with 28 bases between. The CDR3 runs 18 residues. Germline assignment: CDR1 MGHRA and CDR2 YSYEKL. CDR3 amino acids: CASSGTVLNREDSNEQYF. The CDR3 nucleotides read TGCGCCAGCAGCGGCACCGTACTCAACCGGGAAGATTCAAACGAGCAGTACTTC.

The genes are TRBV12-5 and TRBJ1-1, with D possibly being TRBD1 (5 bases). This CDR3 has 17 amino acids. Looked up from germline, CDR1 is LGHNT and CDR2 is FRNRAP. V was clipped by 0 bases and J by 4 bases, with 18 bases between them. The CDR3 here is CASGLVRVGQLPTEAFF. DNA of the CDR3: TGTGCTAGTGGTTTGGTACGGGTTGGACAATTACCCACTGAAGCTTTCTTT.

The chain uses TRBV4-3 and TRBJ2-7; D is possibly TRBD1 (6 bases). The CDR3 has 15 residues. V was clipped by 4 bases and J by 4 bases, with 17 bases between them. Looked up from germline, CDR1 is LGHNA and CDR2 is YSLEER. The CDR3 DNA reads TGCGCCAGCAGCCCCGAGGTCAGGGGAGAATACGAGCAGTACTTC. This translates into CASSPEVRGEYEQYF.

The chain is built from TRBV27 and TRBJ1-2; tentatively, D is TRBD1 (6 bases). V lost 5 bases, J lost 3 bases, and 22 bases lay in between. Looked up from germline, CDR1 is MNHEY and CDR2 is SMNVEV (reference sequence). CDR3 length: 17 amino acids. The DNA for the CDR3 is TGTGCCAGCAGTCCTGAGGTGTGGGAGGGGGAATACTATGGCTACACCTTC. This codes for CASSPEVWEGEYYGYTF.

The sample holds a few counts of this clone. The rearrangement uses TRBV6-1 and TRBJ2-4, with 10 bases fitting TRBD1. The CDR3 has 20 residues. Trimming cost V 2 bases and J 0 bases; bases outside gene matches: 13. Looked up from germline, CDR1 is MNHNS and CDR2 is SASEGT. The DNA of the CDR3 is TGTGCCAGCAGTGAACCCGGAGGACAGGGGGAGTCCCTAGCCAAAAACATTCAGTACTTC. Translating it yields CASSEPGGQGESLAKNIQYF.

The V call is TRBV10-2, the J call TRBJ1-1; no clear D gene. Germline V lookup: CDR1 WSHSY, CDR2 SAAADI. The CDR3 covers 14 residues. V gave up 8 bases and J gave up 0 bases, with 13 bases separating them. CDR3 residues: CASHSIPMNTEAFF. CDR3 DNA: TGCGCCAGCCATAGCATACCCATGAACACTGAAGCTTTCTTT.

The chain employs TRBV6-7 and TRBJ2-1; TRBD1 agrees at 7 bases. TRBV6-7 is designated an ORF whose function remains uncertain. The length of the CDR3 is 17 residues. CDR3 sequence reads: CAIKQGTQGRGDNEQFF. CDR3 nucleotide sequence: TGTGCTATCAAACAGGGGACCCAGGGGAGAGGGGACAATGAGCAGTTCTTC.

The chain has TRBV7-2 and TRBJ2-5; 9 nucleotides agree with TRBD2. Germline V CDR1 and CDR2: SGHTA, FQGNSA. The CDR3 runs 16 residues. V lost 5 bases to trimming and J lost 3 bases; unmatched junction nucleotides: 10. The CDR3 region is CASSTNTSGQKETQYF. CDR3 DNA sequence: TGTGCCAGCAGCACAAACACTAGCGGGCAAAAAGAGACCCAGTACTTC.

The J gene is TRBJ2-7, the V gene TRBV11-2; 7 bases line up with TRBD2. Germline V gene sequence: CDR1 SGHAT, CDR2 FQNNGV. After removal of 2 bases from V and 3 bases from J, the junction contained 19 bases not matched to a gene. There are 19 residues in the CDR3. CDR3 in amino acids: CASSLLPLSLGGEGYEQYF. CDR3 sequence (DNA): TGTGCCAGCAGCTTATTACCATTATCATTGGGAGGGGAAGGCTACGAGCAGTACTTC.

The chain couples TRBV7-2 to TRBJ2-7; TRBD2 matches at 9 bases. This CDR3 is 17 amino acids long. Germline values: CDR1 SGHTA, CDR2 FQGNSA. The junction had 9 bases not matched to a gene; V was cut back by 1 base and J by 2 bases. The CDR3 DNA sequence: TGTGCCAGCAGCTTAGTCGCCCTAGCGGGGAGTCCCTACGAGCAGTACTTC. This sequence encodes CASSLVALAGSPYEQYF.